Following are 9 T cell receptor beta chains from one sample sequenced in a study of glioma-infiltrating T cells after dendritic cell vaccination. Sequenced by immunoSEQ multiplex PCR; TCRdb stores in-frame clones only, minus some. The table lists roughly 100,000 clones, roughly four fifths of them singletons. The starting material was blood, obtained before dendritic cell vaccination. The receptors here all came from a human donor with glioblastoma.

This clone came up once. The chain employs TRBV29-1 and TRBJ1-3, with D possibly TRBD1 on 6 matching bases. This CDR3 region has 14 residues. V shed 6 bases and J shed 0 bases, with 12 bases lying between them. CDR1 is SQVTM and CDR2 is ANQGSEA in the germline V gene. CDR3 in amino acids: CSVTRTDSGNTIYF. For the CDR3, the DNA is TGCAGCGTGACACGGACAGACTCTGGAAACACCATATATTTT.

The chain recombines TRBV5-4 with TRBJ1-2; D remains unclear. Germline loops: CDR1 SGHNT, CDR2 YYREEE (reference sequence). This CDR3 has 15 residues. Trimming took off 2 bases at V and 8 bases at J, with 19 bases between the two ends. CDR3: CASSLFAEGQGGYTF. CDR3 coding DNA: TGTGCCAGCAGCTTATTTGCAGAGGGCCAAGGGGGCTACACCTTC.

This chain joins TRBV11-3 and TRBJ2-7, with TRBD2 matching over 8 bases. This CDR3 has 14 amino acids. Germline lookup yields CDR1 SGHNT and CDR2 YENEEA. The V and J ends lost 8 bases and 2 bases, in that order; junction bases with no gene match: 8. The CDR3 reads CASASSGNPYEQYF. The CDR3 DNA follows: TGTGCCAGCGCCAGTAGCGGGAACCCCTACGAGCAGTACTTC.

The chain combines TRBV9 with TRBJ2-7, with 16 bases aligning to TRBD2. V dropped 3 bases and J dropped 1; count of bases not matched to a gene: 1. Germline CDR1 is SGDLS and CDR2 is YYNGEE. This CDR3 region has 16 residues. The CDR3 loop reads CASSAGLAGGSYEQYF. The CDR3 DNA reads TGTGCCAGCAGCGCGGGACTAGCGGGGGGGTCCTACGAGCAGTACTTC.

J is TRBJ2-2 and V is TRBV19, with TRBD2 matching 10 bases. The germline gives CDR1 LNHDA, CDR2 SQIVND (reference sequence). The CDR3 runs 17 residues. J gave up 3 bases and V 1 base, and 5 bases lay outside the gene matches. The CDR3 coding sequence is TGTGCCAGTAGTATAGTGGTGACTAGCGGGTACACCGGGGAGCTGTTTTTT. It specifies CASSIVVTSGYTGELFF.

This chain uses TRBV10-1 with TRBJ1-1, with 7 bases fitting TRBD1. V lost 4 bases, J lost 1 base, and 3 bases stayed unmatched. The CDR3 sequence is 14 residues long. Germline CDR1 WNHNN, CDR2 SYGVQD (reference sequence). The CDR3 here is CASSAYRGNTEAFF. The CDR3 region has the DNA TGCGCCAGCAGTGCCTACAGGGGGAACACTGAAGCTTTCTTT.

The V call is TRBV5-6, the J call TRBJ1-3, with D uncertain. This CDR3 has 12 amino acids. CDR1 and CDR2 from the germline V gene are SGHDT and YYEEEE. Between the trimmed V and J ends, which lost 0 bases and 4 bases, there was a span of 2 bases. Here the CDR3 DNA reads TGTGCCAGCAGCTTGGCAGGAAACACCATATATTTT. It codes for CASSLAGNTIYF.

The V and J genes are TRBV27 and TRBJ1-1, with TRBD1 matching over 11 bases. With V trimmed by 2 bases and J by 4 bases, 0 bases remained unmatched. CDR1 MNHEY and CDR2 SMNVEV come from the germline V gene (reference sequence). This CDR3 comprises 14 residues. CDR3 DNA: TGTGCCAGCAGTTTAGGGACAGGGGGCACTGAAGCTTTCTTT. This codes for CASSLGTGGTEAFF.

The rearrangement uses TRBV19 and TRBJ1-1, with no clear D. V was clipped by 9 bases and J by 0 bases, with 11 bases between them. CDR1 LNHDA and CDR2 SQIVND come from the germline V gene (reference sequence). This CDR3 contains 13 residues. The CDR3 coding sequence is TGTGCCAGCTCCACGGGGATGAACACTGAAGCTTTCTTT. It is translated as CASSTGMNTEAFF.